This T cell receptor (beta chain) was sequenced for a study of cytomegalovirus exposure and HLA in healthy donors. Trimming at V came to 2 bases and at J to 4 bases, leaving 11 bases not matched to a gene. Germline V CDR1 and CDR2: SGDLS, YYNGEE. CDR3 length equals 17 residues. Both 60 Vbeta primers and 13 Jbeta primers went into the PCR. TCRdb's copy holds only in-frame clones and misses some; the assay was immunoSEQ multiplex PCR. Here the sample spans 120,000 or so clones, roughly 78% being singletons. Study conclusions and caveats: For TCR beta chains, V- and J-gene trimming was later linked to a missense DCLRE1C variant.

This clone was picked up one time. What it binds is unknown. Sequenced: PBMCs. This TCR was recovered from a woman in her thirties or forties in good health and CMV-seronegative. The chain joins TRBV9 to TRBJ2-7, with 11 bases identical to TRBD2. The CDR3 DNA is TGTGCCAGCAGCGTCCCACCCCCTAGCGGGAGGCATTACGAGCAGTACTTC. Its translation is CASSVPPPSGRHYEQYF.